This passage covers 11 T cell receptor beta chains from one sample sequenced in a study of identical twins. TCRdb processed the 5' RACE reads anew with MiXCR; each CDR3 protein has one entry. The table includes 420,000 or so distinct CDR3 sequences, about a fifth detected once. Sample: naive T cells sorted from blood. The receptors were sampled from a man between 45 and 60 years old in good health.

This clonotype was seen only a few times. The chain combines TRBV20-1 with TRBJ1-4; TRBD1 agrees at 8 bases. Germline V gene lookup returns CDR1 DFQATT and CDR2 SNEGSKA (reference sequence). Germline trimming cut 4 bases from V and 4 bases from J; bases unmatched to any gene: 5. The CDR3 totals 14 residues. The CDR3 reads CSATDRDVNEKLFF. CDR3 nucleotide sequence: TGCAGTGCTACGGACAGGGATGTTAATGAAAAACTGTTTTTT.

V and J are TRBV20-1 and TRBJ2-5; D is ambiguous. V dropped 5 bases and J dropped 3 bases, with 16 bases sitting between them. The CDR3 spans 14 residues. Germline V gene sequence: CDR1 DFQATT, CDR2 SNEGSKA (reference sequence). CDR3 protein: CSASLTWGKETQYF. The CDR3 DNA follows: TGCAGTGCTTCCCTCACCTGGGGAAAAGAGACCCAGTACTTC.

The chain carries TRBV10-2 and TRBJ2-7; D not resolved. The ends were cut back, 2 bases at V and 1 base at J, with 6 bases in the middle. Germline-derived CDR1 and CDR2 are WSHSY and SAAADI. The CDR3 contains 13 residues. CDR3 residues: CASSELGSYEQYF. CDR3 nucleotides: TGCGCCAGCAGTGAGCTAGGGTCCTACGAGCAGTACTTC.

This clonotype has ten or more counts. This chain joins TRBV12-3 or TRBV12-4 and TRBJ1-5; D not certain. The CDR3 spans 13 residues. V lost 3 bases to trimming and J lost 1 base, with 4 bases between them. Here the CDR3 DNA reads TGTGCCAGCAGTTTGGCCAGCAATCAGCCCCAGCATTTT. This translates into CASSLASNQPQHF.

CDR3 residues: CASSLAGQGGEQFF. Written as DNA, the CDR3 is TGTGCCAGCAGCTTGGCCGGGCAGGGGGGTGAGCAGTTCTTC. The rearrangement uses TRBV5-6 and TRBJ2-1; D is perhaps TRBD1 (7 bases). V was trimmed by 0 bases and J by 9 bases, leaving 13 bases between them. This CDR3 comprises 14 residues. Germline CDR1 reads SGHDT; CDR2 reads YYEEEE.

The chain's CDR3 is CASSLGVHYEQYF. Here the CDR3 DNA reads TGTGCCAGCAGTTTAGGCGTTCACTACGAGCAGTACTTC. The gene calls are TRBV12-3 or TRBV12-4 and TRBJ2-7; no clear D. CDR3 size: 13 residues. Trimming took off 1 base at V and 3 bases at J, with 7 bases between the two ends.

Comments on this clonotype: One junction end does not reproduce the germline sequence, and a read error may be involved. The rearrangement uses TRBV10-3 and TRBJ1-1; D is unresolved. Germline V gene sequence: CDR1 ENHRY, CDR2 SYGVKD. There are 13 residues in the CDR3. CDR3 residues: CANSPGANTEAFF. CDR3 sequence (DNA): TGTGCCAACAGTCCGGGCGCGAACACTGAAGCTTTCTTT.

The sample holds many counts of this clonotype. J is TRBJ2-2 and V is TRBV28, with 7 bases identical to TRBD2. This CDR3 is 13 amino acids long. CDR1 is MDHEN and CDR2 is SYDVKM in the germline V gene. V gave up 5 bases and J gave up 4 bases; unmatched junction bases: 1. The DNA of the CDR3 is TGTGCCAGCAGTGGACTAGGCACCGGGGAGCTGTTTTTT. Translated: CASSGLGTGELFF.

This clonotype was counted a single time. The rearrangement links TRBV7-2 to TRBJ2-5; D is undetermined. The CDR3 consists of 13 residues. Looked up from germline, CDR1 is SGHTA and CDR2 is FQGNSA. With 3 bases removed from V and 2 bases from J, the gap between germline ends came to 7 bases. CDR3 amino acids: CASSFVRQETQYF. The DNA for the CDR3 is TGTGCCAGCAGCTTCGTCCGTCAAGAGACCCAGTACTTC. The full variable domain, with the rest looked up from reference TRBV7-2 and TRBJ2-5, is GAGVSQSPSNKVTEKGKDVELRCDPISGHTALYWYRQSLGQGLEFLIYFQGNSAPDKSGLPSDRFSAERTGGSVSTLTIQRTQQEDSAVYLCASSFVRQETQYFGPGTRLLVL.

This clonotype was recorded at least ten times. V gene TRBV29-1 combines with J gene TRBJ2-5; D is unresolved. The CDR3 extends over 13 amino acids. Trimming shortened V by 1 base and J by 4 bases, and 10 bases separated the two germline ends. Looked up from germline, CDR1 is SQVTM and CDR2 is ANQGSEA. The CDR3 DNA is TGCAGCGTTGAAGTAATCCTAATAGAGACCCAGTACTTC. Its protein product is CSVEVILIETQYF.

About this clonotype itself: With a much larger clone just one base away, this may be a read error. The chain employs TRBV5-1 and TRBJ2-5, with D possibly TRBD1 on 7 matching bases. The CDR3 sequence is 14 residues long. Germline CDR1 is SGHRS and CDR2 is YFSETQ. V was trimmed by 4 bases and J by 2 bases, leaving 12 bases between them. CDR3: CASSGGTEQETQYF. The CDR3 DNA is TGCGCCAGCAGCGGCGGGACAGAACAAGAGACCCAGTACTTC.